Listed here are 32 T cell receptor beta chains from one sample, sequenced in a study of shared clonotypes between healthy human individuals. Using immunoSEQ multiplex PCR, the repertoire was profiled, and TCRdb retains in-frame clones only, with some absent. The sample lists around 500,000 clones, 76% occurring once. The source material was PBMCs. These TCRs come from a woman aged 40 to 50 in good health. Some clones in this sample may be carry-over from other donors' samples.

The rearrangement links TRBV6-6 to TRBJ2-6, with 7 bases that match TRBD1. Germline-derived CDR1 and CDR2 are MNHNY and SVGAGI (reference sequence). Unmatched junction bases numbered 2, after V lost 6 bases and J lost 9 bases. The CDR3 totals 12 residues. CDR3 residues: CASSWDSNVLTF. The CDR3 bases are TGTGCCAGCAGCTGGGACAGCAACGTCCTGACTTTC.

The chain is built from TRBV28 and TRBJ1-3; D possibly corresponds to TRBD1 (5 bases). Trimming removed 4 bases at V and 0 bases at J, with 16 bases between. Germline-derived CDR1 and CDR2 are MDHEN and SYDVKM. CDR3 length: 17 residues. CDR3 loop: CASSSIRGGSSGNTIYF. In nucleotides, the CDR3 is TGTGCCAGCAGTTCCATCCGGGGCGGAAGCTCTGGAAACACCATATATTTT.

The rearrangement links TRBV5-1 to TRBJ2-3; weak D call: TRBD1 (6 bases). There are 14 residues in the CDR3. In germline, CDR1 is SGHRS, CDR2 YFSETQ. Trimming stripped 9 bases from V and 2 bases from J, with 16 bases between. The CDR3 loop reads CATSTGGPTDTQYF. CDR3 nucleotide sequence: TGCGCCACCTCTACTGGGGGCCCCACAGATACGCAGTATTTT.

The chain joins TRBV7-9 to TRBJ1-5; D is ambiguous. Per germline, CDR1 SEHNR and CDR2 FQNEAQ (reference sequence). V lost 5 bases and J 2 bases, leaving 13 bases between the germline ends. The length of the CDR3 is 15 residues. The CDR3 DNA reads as TGTGCCAGCAGCCAAGAGTTTTGGGGCAATCAGCCCCAGCATTTT. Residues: CASSQEFWGNQPQHF.

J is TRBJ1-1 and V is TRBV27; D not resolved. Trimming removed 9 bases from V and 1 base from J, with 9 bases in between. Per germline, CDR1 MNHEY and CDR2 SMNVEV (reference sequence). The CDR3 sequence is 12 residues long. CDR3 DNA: TGTGCCAGGCCACGACAGAACACTGAAGCTTTCTTT. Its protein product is CARPRQNTEAFF.

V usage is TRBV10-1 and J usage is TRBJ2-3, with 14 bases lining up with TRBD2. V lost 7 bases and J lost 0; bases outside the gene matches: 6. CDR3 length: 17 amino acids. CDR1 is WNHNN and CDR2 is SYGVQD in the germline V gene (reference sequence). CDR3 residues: CASIPGLAGASTDTQYF. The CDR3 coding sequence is TGCGCCAGCATTCCGGGACTAGCGGGAGCGAGCACAGATACGCAGTATTTT.

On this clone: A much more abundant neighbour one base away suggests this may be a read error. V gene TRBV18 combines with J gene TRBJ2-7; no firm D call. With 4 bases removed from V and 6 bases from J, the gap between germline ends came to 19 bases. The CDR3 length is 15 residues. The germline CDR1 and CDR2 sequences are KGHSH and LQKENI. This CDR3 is CASSLERNLSTEQYF. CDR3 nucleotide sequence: TGTGCCAGCTCACTCGAAAGGAACCTAAGCACCGAGCAGTACTTC.

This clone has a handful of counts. The CDR3 spells CASSELTGSYEKLFF. CDR3 sequence (DNA): TGTGCCAGCAGTGAATTGACAGGGAGCTATGAAAAACTGTTTTTT. This rearrangement joins TRBV6-1 to TRBJ1-4, with 7 nucleotides matching TRBD1. CDR1 and CDR2 (germline): MNHNS, SASEGT. CDR3 length: 15 amino acids. After removal of 2 bases from V and 6 bases from J, the junction contained 6 bases not matched to a gene.

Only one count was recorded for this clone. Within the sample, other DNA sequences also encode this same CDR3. The CDR3, as DNA: TGTGCCAGCAGCTTTTCGAGGGCCGCTTTAGGTGAGCAGTTCTTC. Residues: CASSFSRAALGEQFF. The chain combines TRBV5-6 with TRBJ2-1; D is perhaps TRBD2 (5 bases). The CDR3 covers 15 residues. Between the trimmed V and J ends, which lost 2 bases and 9 bases, there was a span of 18 bases. Germline V gives CDR1 SGHDT, CDR2 YYEEEE.

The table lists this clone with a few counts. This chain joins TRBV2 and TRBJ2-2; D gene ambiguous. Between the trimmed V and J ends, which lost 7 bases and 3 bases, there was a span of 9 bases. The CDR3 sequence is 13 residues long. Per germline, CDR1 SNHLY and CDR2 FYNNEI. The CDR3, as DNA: TGTGCCAGCACCATTGAGGACACCGGGGAGCTGTTTTTT. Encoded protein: CASTIEDTGELFF.

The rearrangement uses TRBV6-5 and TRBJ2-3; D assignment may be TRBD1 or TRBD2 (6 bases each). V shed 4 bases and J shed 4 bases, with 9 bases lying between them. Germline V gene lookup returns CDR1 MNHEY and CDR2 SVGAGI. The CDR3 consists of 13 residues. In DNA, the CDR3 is TGTGCCAGCAGTTCACGGGGGCCAGATACGCAGTATTTT. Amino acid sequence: CASSSRGPDTQYF.

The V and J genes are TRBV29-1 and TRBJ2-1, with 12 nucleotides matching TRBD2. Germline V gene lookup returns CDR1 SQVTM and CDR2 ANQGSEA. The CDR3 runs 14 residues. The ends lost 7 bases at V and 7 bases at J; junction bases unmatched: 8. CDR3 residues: CSASGTSGQNEQFF. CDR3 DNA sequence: TGCAGCGCTTCGGGGACTAGCGGGCAGAATGAGCAGTTCTTC.

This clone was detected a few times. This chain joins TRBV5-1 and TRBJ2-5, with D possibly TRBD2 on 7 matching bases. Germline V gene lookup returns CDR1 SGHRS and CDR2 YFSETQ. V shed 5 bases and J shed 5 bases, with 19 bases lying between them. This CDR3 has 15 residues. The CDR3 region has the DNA TGCGCCAGCAGATCGGGGAGCAGGGGAGGGGAGACCCAGTACTTC. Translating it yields CASRSGSRGGETQYF. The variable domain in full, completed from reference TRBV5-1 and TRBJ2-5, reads KAGVTQTPRYLIKTRGQQVTLSCSPISGHRSVSWYQQTPGQGLQFLFEYFSETQRNKGNFPGRFSGRQFSNSRSEMNVSTLELGDSALYLCASRSGSRGGETQYFGPGTRLLVL.

CDR3 region: CSVPSSGNYNEQFF. The CDR3 DNA sequence: TGCAGCGTCCCGTCTAGCGGGAACTACAATGAGCAGTTCTTC. V and J are TRBV29-1 and TRBJ2-1; 9 bases line up with TRBD2. CDR1 and CDR2 (germline): SQVTM, ANQGSEA. Unmatched junction bases numbered 6, after V lost 6 bases and J lost 3 bases. The CDR3 extends over 14 amino acids.

CDR3 sequence (DNA): TGTGCCAGCAGCTTAGAAGGGGTATCCTACGAGCAGTACTTC. Protein sequence: CASSLEGVSYEQYF. The rearrangement links TRBV7-6 to TRBJ2-7, with D tentatively TRBD1 (5 bases). The CDR3 length is 14 residues. V was shortened by 1 base and J by 1 base, with 8 bases between the two germline ends. In germline, CDR1 is SGHVS, CDR2 FNYEAQ. The full variable domain, with the rest looked up from reference TRBV7-6 and TRBJ2-7, is GAGVSQSPRYKVTKRGQDVALRCDPISGHVSLYWYRQALGQGPEFLTYFNYEAQQDKSGLPNDRFSAERPEGSISTLTIQRTEQRDSAMYRCASSLEGVSYEQYFGPGTRLTVT.

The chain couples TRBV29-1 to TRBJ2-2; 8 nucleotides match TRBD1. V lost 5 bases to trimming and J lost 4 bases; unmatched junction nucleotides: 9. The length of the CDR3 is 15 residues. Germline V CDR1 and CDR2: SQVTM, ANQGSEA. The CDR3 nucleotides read TGCAGCGTTAGGCCAACAGGGGGGAGCACCGGGGAGCTGTTTTTT. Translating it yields CSVRPTGGSTGELFF.

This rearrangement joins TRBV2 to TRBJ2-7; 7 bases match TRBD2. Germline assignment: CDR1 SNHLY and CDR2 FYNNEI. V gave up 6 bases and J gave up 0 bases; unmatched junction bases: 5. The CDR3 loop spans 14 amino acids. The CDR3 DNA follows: TGTGCCAGCAGAGCTAGCGGATCCTCCTACGAGCAGTACTTC. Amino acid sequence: CASRASGSSYEQYF.

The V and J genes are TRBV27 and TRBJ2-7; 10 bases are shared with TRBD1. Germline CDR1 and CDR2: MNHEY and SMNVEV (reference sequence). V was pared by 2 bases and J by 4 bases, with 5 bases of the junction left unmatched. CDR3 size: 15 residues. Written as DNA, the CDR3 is TGTGCCAGCAGTTTAATGGGACAGGGGATATACGAGCAGTACTTC. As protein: CASSLMGQGIYEQYF.

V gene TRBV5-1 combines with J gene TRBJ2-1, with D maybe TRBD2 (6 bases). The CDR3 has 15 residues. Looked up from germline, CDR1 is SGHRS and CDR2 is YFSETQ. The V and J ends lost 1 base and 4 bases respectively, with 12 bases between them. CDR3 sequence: CASSLTSQGYNEQFF. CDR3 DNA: TGCGCCAGCAGCTTGACTAGCCAGGGATACAATGAGCAGTTCTTC.

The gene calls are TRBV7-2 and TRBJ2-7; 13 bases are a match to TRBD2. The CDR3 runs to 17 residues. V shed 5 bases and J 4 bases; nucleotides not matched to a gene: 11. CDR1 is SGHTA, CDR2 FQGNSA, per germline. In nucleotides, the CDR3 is TGTGCCAGCAGCCCCCGGACTAGCGGGAGTACCGAATACGAGCAGTACTTC. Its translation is CASSPRTSGSTEYEQYF.

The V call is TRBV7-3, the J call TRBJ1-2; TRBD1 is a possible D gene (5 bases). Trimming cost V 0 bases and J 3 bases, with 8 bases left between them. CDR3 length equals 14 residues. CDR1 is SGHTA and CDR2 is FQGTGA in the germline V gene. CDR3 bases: TGTGCCAGCAGCTTAACTTCAGGGTACTATGGCTACACCTTC. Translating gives CASSLTSGYYGYTF.

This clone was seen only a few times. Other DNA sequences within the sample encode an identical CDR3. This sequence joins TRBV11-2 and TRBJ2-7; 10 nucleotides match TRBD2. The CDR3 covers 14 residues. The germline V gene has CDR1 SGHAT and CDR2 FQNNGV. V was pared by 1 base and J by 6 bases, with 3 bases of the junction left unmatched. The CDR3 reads CASSLGLAGVEQYF. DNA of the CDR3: TGTGCCAGCAGCTTAGGGCTAGCGGGAGTCGAGCAGTACTTC.

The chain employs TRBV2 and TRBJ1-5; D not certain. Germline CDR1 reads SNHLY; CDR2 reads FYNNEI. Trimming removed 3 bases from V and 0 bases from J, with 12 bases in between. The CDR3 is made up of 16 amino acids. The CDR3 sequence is CASSDVGGNSNQPQHF. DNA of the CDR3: TGTGCCAGCAGTGATGTTGGCGGGAATAGCAATCAGCCCCAGCATTTT.

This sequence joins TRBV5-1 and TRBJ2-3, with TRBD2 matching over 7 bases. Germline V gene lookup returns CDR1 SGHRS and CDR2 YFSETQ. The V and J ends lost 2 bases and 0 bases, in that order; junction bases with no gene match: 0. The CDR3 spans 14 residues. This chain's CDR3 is CASSFSGSTDTQYF. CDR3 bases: TGCGCCAGCAGCTTTAGCGGGAGCACAGATACGCAGTATTTT.

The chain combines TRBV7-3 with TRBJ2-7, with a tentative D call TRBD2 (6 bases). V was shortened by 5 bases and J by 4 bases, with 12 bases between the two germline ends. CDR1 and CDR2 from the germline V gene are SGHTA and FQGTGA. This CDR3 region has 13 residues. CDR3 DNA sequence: TGTGCCAGCAGCCTCGGTAGCGGATACGAGCAGTACTTC. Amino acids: CASSLGSGYEQYF.

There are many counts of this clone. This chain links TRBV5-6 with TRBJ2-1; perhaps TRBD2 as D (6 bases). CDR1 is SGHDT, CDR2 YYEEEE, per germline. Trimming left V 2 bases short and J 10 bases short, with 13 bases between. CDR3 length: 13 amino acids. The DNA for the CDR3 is TGTGCCAGCAGCTTCCGGAGGGCGGGAGAGCAGTTCTTC. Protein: CASSFRRAGEQFF.

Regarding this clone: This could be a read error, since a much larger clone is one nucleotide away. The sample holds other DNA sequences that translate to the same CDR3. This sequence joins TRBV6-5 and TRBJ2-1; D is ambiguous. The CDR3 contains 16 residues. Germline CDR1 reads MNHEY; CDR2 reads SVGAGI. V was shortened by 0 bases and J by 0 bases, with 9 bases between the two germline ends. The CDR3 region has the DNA TGTGCCAGCAGTTACTCGGGCGGTGGCTCCTACAATGAGCAGTTCTTC. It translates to CASSYSGGGSYNEQFF.

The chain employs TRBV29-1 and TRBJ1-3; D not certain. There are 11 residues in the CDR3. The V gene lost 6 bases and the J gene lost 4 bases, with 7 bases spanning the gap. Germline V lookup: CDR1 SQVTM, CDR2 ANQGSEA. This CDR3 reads CSVETGNTIYF. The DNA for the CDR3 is TGCAGCGTCGAAACCGGAAACACCATATATTTT.

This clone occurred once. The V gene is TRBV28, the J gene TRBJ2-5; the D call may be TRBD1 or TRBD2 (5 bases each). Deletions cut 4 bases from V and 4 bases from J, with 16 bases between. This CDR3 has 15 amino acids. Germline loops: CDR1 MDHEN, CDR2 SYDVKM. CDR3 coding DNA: TGTGCCAGCAGTTCTACGAGGGACCCGTCAGAGACCCAGTACTTC. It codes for CASSSTRDPSETQYF. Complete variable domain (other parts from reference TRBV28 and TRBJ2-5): DVKVTQSSRYLVKRTGEKVFLECVQDMDHENMFWYRQDPGLGLRLIYFSYDVKMKEKGDIPEGYSVSREKKERFSLILESASTNQTSMYLCASSSTRDPSETQYFGPGTRLLVL.

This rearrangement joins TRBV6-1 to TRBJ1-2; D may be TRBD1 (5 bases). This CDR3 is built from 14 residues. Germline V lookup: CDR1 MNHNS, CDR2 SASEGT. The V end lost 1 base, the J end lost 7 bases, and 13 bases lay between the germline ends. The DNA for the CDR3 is TGTGCCAGCAGTGAAGTTCTGGCAGGGATTGGCTACACCTTC. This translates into CASSEVLAGIGYTF.

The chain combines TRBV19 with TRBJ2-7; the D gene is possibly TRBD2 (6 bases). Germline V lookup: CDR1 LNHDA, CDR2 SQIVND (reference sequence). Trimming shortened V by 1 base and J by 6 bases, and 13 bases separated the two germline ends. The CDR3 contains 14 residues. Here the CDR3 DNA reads TGTGCCAGTAGTATAGTAGGCGGGGCATTCGAGCAGTACTTC. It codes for CASSIVGGAFEQYF.

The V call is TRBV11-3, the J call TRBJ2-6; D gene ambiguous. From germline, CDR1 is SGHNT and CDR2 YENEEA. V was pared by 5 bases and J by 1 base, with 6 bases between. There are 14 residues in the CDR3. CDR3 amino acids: CASSHRSGANVLTF. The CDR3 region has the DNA TGTGCCAGCAGCCATCGTTCTGGGGCCAACGTCCTGACTTTC.